These T cell receptor beta chains were read from a single sample in a study of cytomegalovirus exposure and HLA in healthy donors. TCRdb's copy holds only in-frame clones and misses some; the assay was immunoSEQ multiplex PCR. The sample contains roughly 120,000 clones, 65% to 85% of which appear only once. Sequencing was done on a sample of PBMCs. The receptors derive from a man between 50 and 59 years old in good health and CMV-seronegative. Both conserved end residues are part of each CDR3. D genes are given only for firm matches. Clone size is given for some rows only: seen once, a few or many times, or a class if the clone is expanded.

d_gene,abundance,j_gene,v_gene,CDR3aa,CDR3nt
NA,NA,TRBJ2-6,TRBV7-3,CASSSAGSGANVLTF,TGTGCCAGCAGTTCCGCAGGGTCTGGGGCCAACGTCCTGACTTTC
NA,NA,TRBJ1-5,TRBV6-1,CASSPYRAGQPQHF,TGTGCCAGCAGCCCGTACAGGGCAGGACAGCCCCAGCATTTT
TRBD1,once,TRBJ2-7,TRBV28,CASTLGQDYYEQYF,TGTGCCAGCACCCTGGGACAGGACTACTACGAGCAGTACTTC
NA,NA,TRBJ2-7,TRBV6-5,CASSSPSQGRYEQYF,TGTGCCAGCAGTTCCCCTTCGCAGGGTCGGTACGAGCAGTACTTC
TRBD2,NA,TRBJ2-7,TRBV29-1,CSVGGGPYEQYF,TGCAGCGTTGGGGGGGGACCCTACGAGCAGTACTTC
TRBD1,once,TRBJ1-2,TRBV25-1,CASSGGQGIADGYTF,TGTGCCAGCAGTGGTGGACAGGGGATCGCGGATGGCTACACCTTC
NA,NA,TRBJ2-3,TRBV5-1,CASTFGTFSTDTQYF,TGCGCCAGCACCTTCGGGACTTTTAGTACAGATACGCAGTATTTT
NA,NA,TRBJ2-2,TRBV9,CASQAQPNTGELFF,TGTGCCAGCCAAGCGCAACCCAACACCGGGGAGCTGTTTTTT
TRBD2,once,TRBJ2-2,TRBV12-5,CASGLPGLALTGELFF,TGTGCTAGTGGTTTGCCGGGACTAGCCCTCACCGGGGAGCTGTTTTTT
NA,NA,TRBJ2-7,TRBV5-1,CASSLQPNYEQYF,TGCGCCAGCAGCTTACAGCCCAACTACGAGCAGTACTTC
NA,NA,TRBJ1-5,TRBV27,CASSFIRGNQPQHF,TGTGCCAGCAGTTTCATCAGGGGAAATCAGCCCCAGCATTTT
NA,NA,TRBJ2-1,TRBV7-6,CASSNYQGNNEQFF,TGTGCCAGCAGCAATTATCAGGGGAACAATGAGCAGTTCTTC
NA,NA,TRBJ2-7,TRBV7-9,CASRQEGYLYEQYF,TGTGCCAGCAGGCAAGAGGGTTATCTCTACGAGCAGTACTTC
NA,NA,TRBJ2-3,TRBV20-1,CSIFTDTQYF,TGCAGTATATTCACAGATACGCAGTATTTT
NA,few,TRBJ1-2,TRBV30,CAWSVRALTISLNGYTF,TGTGCCTGGAGTGTACGGGCACTGACTATTAGTCTGAATGGCTACACCTTC
TRBD2,once,TRBJ2-1,TRBV9,CASSEREYNEQFF,TGTGCCAGCAGCGAGCGGGAATACAATGAGCAGTTCTTC
NA,NA,TRBJ1-3,TRBV5-1,CASSLNAPSGNTIYF,TGCGCCAGCAGCTTGAACGCGCCCTCTGGAAACACCATATATTTT
TRBD1,NA,TRBJ1-1,TRBV2,CASNDRDRSNTEAFF,TGTGCCAGCAACGACCGGGACAGGTCGAACACTGAAGCTTTCTTT
NA,NA,TRBJ2-7,TRBV28,CASSRETVYEQYF,TGTGCCAGCAGTCGGGAGACAGTCTACGAGCAGTACTTC
NA,NA,TRBJ1-5,TRBV2,CASDKDRSNQPQHF,TGTGCCAGCGATAAAGACAGGAGCAATCAGCCCCAGCATTTT
NA,NA,TRBJ1-6,TRBV10-3,CAISDPGRENSPLHF,TGTGCCATCAGTGATCCCGGAAGGGAGAATTCACCCCTCCACTTT
TRBD2,NA,TRBJ2-7,TRBV6-5,CASRGLAGASYEQYF,TGTGCCAGCAGAGGACTAGCGGGAGCCTCCTACGAGCAGTACTTC
TRBD1,few,TRBJ2-5,TRBV10-3,CAISDLQGVQETQYF,TGTGCCATCAGTGATCTACAGGGGGTCCAAGAGACCCAGTACTTC
NA,NA,TRBJ2-3,TRBV5-1,CASSSGSTDTQYF,TGCGCCAGCAGCTCGGGGAGCACAGATACGCAGTATTTT
NA,few,TRBJ2-7,TRBV28,CASSPPPNYEQYF,TGTGCCAGCAGCCCCCCCCCAAACTACGAGCAGTACTTC
NA,NA,TRBJ1-2,TRBV9,CASSVDGQAFTYGYTF,TGTGCCAGCAGCGTAGATGGGCAGGCCTTCACCTATGGCTACACCTTC
NA,NA,TRBJ2-3,TRBV28,CASSRPDTQYF,TGTGCCAGCAGCCGTCCCGATACGCAGTATTTT
NA,NA,TRBJ1-6,TRBV29-1,CSVAPAGGSPLHF,TGCAGCGTTGCCCCGGCCGGGGGTTCACCCCTCCACTTT
NA,NA,TRBJ2-7,TRBV5-4,CASSLKTSSYEQYF,TGTGCCAGCAGCTTGAAGACAAGCTCCTACGAGCAGTACTTC
TRBD2,NA,TRBJ2-5,TRBV7-2,CASSPTRTSGRETQYF,TGTGCCAGCAGTCCCACCCGGACTAGCGGGAGAGAGACCCAGTACTTC
NA,few,TRBJ2-5,TRBV2,CASSGGGGAETQYF,TGTGCCAGCAGTGGAGGGGGTGGGGCGGAGACCCAGTACTTC
NA,few,TRBJ2-1,TRBV6-6,CASSYLMTVINEQFF,TGTGCCAGCAGTTACCTGATGACTGTTATCAATGAGCAGTTCTTC
TRBD1,NA,TRBJ1-5,TRBV30,CAWKEAGGFQPQHF,TGTGCCTGGAAAGAGGCAGGGGGGTTTCAGCCCCAGCATTTT
TRBD1,few,TRBJ2-5,TRBV25-1,CASSDPGQGATQYF,TGTGCCAGCAGTGACCCGGGACAGGGCGCGACCCAGTACTTC
NA,NA,TRBJ2-2,TRBV6-6,CASIRTGTNTGELFF,TGTGCCAGCATCCGGACTGGAACTAACACCGGGGAGCTGTTTTTT
TRBD2,NA,TRBJ2-3,TRBV7-6,CASSSTTLAGGPSSTDTQYF,TGTGCCAGCAGCTCCACAACCCTAGCGGGAGGGCCTTCTAGCACAGATACGCAGTATTTT
NA,NA,TRBJ1-1,TRBV25-1,CASSEVGGRRTEAFF,TGTGCCAGCAGTGAAGTCGGGGGGCGCAGGACTGAAGCTTTCTTT
NA,NA,TRBJ2-7,TRBV21-1,CAIPTAFYEQYF,TGTGCCATCCCGACAGCTTTCTACGAGCAGTACTTC
TRBD1,NA,TRBJ1-6,TRBV9,CASSVDPRTGGNSPLHF,TGTGCCAGCAGCGTAGACCCAAGGACAGGTGGCAATTCACCCCTCCACTTT
NA,NA,TRBJ2-7,TRBV2,CASTLESYEQYF,TGTGCCAGCACCTTAGAGTCCTACGAGCAGTACTTC
NA,NA,TRBJ2-3,TRBV11-2,CASSRQGTDTQYF,TGTGCCAGCAGCCGACAGGGCACAGATACGCAGTATTTT
NA,NA,TRBJ1-5,TRBV28,CASGGYTLNQPQHF,TGTGCCAGCGGGGGGTATACCCTGAATCAGCCCCAGCATTTT
NA,NA,TRBJ2-7,TRBV6-6,CASSTTGSYEQYF,TGTGCCAGCAGCACTACGGGTTCCTACGAGCAGTACTTC
NA,NA,TRBJ1-3,TRBV5-1,CASSSAGAGNTIYF,TGCGCCAGCAGCTCGGCGGGAGCGGGAAACACCATATATTTT
TRBD2,few,TRBJ2-1,TRBV2,CASSPTSGRANEQFF,TGTGCCAGCAGCCCGACTAGCGGGAGGGCCAATGAGCAGTTCTTC
TRBD2,NA,TRBJ2-1,TRBV4-2,CASSLGLAGGEQFF,TGTGCCAGCAGCCTTGGACTAGCGGGGGGAGAGCAGTTCTTC
TRBD2,few,TRBJ2-1,TRBV6-1,CASTPSGVYNEQFF,TGTGCCAGCACACCTAGCGGGGTCTACAATGAGCAGTTCTTC
TRBD1,NA,TRBJ1-4,TRBV30,CAWSDMGQGREKLFF,TGTGCCTGGAGTGATATGGGACAGGGGAGAGAAAAACTGTTTTTT
TRBD1,few,TRBJ1-2,TRBV28,CASSVTGQGTRSYGYTF,TGTGCCAGCAGTGTTACGGGACAGGGCACTAGAAGCTATGGCTACACCTTC
TRBD2,NA,TRBJ2-3,TRBV27,CASSPPGLAVDTQYF,TGTGCCAGCAGTCCGCCGGGACTAGCGGTCGATACGCAGTATTTT
TRBD1,NA,TRBJ2-1,TRBV14,CASSQDRGPYNEQFF,TGTGCCAGCAGCCAAGACAGGGGGCCCTACAATGAGCAGTTCTTC
NA,few,TRBJ1-5,TRBV6-6,CASSYQNSNQPQHF,TGTGCCAGCAGTTACCAGAATAGCAATCAGCCCCAGCATTTT
TRBD2,NA,TRBJ2-1,TRBV7-3,CASSPQFGQAGGQLF,TGTGCCAGCAGCCCCCAGTTTGGGCAGGCGGGAGGGCAGCTCTTC
NA,NA,TRBJ2-7,TRBV4-1,CASSQGLSSYEQYF,TGCGCCAGCAGCCAGGGGCTTAGCTCCTACGAGCAGTACTTC